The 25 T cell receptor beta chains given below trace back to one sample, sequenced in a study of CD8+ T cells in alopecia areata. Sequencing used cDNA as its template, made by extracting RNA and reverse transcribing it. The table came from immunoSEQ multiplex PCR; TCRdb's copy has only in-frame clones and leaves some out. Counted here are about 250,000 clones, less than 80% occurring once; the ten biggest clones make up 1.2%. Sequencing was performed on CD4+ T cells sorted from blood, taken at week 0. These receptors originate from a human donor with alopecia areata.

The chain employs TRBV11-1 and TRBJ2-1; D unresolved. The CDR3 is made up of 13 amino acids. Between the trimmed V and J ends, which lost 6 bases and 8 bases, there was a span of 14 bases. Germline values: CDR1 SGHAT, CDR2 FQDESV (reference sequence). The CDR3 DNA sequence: TGTGCCAGCAGTCTAGACCCCCTTGATGAGCAGTTCTTC. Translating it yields CASSLDPLDEQFF.

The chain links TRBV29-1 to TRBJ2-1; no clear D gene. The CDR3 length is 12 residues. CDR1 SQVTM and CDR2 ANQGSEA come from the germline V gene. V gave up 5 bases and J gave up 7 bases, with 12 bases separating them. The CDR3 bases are TGCAGCGTTCGAATGTGGGGTAATGAGCAGTTCTTC. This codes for CSVRMWGNEQFF.

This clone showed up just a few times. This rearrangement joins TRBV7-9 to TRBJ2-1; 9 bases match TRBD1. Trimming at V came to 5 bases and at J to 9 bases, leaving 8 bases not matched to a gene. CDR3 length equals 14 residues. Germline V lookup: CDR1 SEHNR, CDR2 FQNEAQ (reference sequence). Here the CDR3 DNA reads TGTGCCAGCAGCCGGACAGGGGCTAGGGGTGAGCAGTTCTTC. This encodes CASSRTGARGEQFF.

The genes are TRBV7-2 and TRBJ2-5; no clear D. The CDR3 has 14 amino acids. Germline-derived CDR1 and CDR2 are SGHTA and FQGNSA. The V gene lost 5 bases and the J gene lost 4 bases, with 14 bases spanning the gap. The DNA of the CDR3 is TGTGCCAGCAGCCGTAAGGCGGACCGAGAGACCCAGTACTTC. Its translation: CASSRKADRETQYF.

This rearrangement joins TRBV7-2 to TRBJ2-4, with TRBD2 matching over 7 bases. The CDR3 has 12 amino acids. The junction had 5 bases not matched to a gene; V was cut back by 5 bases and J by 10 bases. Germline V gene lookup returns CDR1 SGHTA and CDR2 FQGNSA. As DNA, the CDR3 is TGTGCCAGCAGCCAAGGGGAGGGTATTCAGTACTTC. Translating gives CASSQGEGIQYF.

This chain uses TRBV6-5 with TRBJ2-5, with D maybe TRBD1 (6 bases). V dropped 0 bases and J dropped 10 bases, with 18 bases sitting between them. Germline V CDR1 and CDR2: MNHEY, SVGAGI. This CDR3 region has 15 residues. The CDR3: CASSYSRTALGDQYF. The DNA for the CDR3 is TGTGCCAGCAGTTACTCCCGGACAGCTCTTGGTGACCAGTACTTC.

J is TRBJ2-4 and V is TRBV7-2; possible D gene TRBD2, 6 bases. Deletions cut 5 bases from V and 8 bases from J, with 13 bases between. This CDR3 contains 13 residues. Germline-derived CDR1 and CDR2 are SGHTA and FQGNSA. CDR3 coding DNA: TGTGCCAGCAGCCCGAATAGGAGGGACATTCAGTACTTC. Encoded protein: CASSPNRRDIQYF.

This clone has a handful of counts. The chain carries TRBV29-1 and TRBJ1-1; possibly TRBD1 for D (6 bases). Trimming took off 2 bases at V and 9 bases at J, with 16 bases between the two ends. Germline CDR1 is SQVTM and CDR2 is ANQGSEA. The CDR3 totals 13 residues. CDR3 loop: CSVEFYRAEKAFF. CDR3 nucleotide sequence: TGCAGCGTTGAATTCTACAGGGCGGAGAAAGCTTTCTTT.

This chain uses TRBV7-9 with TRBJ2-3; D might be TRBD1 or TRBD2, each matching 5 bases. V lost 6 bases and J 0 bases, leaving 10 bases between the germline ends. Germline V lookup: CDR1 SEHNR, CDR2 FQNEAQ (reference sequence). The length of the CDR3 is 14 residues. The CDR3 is CASRGVSSTDTQYF. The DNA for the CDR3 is TGTGCCAGCAGGGGGGTCTCGAGCACAGATACGCAGTATTTT.

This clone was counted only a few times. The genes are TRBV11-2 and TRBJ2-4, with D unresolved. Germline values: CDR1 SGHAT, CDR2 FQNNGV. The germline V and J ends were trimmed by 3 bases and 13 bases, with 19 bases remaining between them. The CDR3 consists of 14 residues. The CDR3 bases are TGTGCCAGCAGCTTTCGAGACACATTATACGGCCAGTACTTC. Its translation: CASSFRDTLYGQYF.

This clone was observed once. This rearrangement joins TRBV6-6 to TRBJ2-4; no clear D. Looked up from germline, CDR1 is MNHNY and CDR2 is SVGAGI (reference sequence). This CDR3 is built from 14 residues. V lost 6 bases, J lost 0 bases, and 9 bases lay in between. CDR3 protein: CASRPDLAKNIQYF. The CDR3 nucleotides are TGTGCCAGCAGGCCCGATCTAGCCAAAAACATTCAGTACTTC.

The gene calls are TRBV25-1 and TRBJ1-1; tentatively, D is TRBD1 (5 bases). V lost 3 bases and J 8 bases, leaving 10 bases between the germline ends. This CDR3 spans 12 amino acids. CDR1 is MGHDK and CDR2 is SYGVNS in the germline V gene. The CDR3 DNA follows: TGTGCCAGCAGTGAGAAGGGGCGCGAAGCTTTCTTT. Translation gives CASSEKGREAFF.

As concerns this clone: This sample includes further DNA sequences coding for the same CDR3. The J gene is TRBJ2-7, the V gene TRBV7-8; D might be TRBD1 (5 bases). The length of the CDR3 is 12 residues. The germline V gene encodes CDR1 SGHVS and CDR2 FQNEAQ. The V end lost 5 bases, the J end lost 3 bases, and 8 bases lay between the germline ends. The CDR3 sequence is CASSVQDYEQYF. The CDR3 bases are TGTGCCAGCAGCGTACAGGACTACGAGCAGTACTTC.

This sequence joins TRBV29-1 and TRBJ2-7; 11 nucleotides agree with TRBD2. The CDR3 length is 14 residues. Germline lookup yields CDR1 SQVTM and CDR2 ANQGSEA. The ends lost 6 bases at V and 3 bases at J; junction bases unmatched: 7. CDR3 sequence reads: CSVGRLAGRYEQYF. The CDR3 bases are TGCAGCGTCGGCCGACTAGCGGGGCGCTACGAGCAGTACTTC.

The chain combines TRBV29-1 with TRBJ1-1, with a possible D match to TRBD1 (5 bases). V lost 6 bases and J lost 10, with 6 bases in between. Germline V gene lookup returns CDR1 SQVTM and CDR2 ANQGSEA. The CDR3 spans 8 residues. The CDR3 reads CSVGVAFF. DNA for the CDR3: TGCAGCGTGGGGGTAGCTTTCTTT. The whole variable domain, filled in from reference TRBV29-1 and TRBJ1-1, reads SAVISQKPSRDICQRGTSLTIQCQVDSQVTMMFWYRQQPGQSLTLIATANQGSEATYESGFVIDKFPISRPNLTFSTLTVSNMSPEDSSIYLCSVGVAFFGQGTRLTVV.

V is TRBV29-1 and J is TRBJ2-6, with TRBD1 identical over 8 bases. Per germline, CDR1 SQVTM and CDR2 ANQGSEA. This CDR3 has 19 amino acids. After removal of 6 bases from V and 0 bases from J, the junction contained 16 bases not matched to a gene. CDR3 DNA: TGCAGCGTCCTCCAGACAGGGGCCCCTATCCTCTCTGGGGCCAACGTCCTGACTTTC. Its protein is CSVLQTGAPILSGANVLTF.

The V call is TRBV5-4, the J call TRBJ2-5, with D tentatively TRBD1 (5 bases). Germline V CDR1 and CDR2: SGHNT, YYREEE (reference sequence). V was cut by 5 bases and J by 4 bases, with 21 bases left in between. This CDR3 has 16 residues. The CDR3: CASSPPMGRFRETQYF. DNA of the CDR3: TGTGCCAGCAGTCCACCCATGGGGCGGTTTCGAGAGACCCAGTACTTC.

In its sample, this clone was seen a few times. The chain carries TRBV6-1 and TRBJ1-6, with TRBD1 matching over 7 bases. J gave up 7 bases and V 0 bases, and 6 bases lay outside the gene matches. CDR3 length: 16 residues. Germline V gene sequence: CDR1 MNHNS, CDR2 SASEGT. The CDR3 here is CASSEARPGGNSPLHF. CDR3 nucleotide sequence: TGTGCCAGCAGTGAAGCGCGGCCAGGGGGGAATTCACCCCTCCACTTT.

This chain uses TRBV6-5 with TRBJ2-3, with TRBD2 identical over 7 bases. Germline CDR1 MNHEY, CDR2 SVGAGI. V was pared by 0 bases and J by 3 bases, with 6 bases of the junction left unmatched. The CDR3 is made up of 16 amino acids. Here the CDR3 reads CASSYSTASGTDTQYF. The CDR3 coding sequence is TGTGCCAGCAGTTACTCGACGGCTAGCGGAACAGATACGCAGTATTTT.

The CDR3 is CAISDSKDRPTYEQYF. In nucleotides, the CDR3 is TGTGCCATCAGTGACTCTAAGGACAGGCCAACCTACGAGCAGTACTTC. The V and J genes are TRBV10-3 and TRBJ2-7, with 7 bases matching TRBD1. V shed 3 bases, J shed 2 bases, and the junction held 10 bases outside the gene matches. This CDR3 is 16 amino acids long. Germline values: CDR1 ENHRY, CDR2 SYGVKD.

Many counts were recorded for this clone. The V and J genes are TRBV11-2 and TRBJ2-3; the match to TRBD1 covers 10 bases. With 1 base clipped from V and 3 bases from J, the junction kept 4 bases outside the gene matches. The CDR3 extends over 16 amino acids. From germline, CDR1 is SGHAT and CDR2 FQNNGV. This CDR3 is CASSLGPGQGTDTQYF. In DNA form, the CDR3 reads TGTGCCAGCAGCTTAGGCCCGGGACAGGGGACAGATACGCAGTATTTT.

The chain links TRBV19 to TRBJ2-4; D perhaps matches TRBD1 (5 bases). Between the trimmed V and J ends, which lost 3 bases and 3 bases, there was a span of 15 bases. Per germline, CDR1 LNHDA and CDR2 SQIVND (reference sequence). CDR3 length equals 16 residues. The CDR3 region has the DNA TGTGCCAGTAGTATCACAGGAACCTACATCAAAAACATTCAGTACTTC. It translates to CASSITGTYIKNIQYF.

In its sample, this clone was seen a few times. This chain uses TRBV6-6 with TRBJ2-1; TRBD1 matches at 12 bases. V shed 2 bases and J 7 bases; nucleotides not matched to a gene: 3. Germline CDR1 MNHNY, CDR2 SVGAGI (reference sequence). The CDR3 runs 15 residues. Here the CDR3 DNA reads TGTGCCAGCAGTTACGCGGGACAGGGGGCTAATGAGCAGTTCTTC. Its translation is CASSYAGQGANEQFF.

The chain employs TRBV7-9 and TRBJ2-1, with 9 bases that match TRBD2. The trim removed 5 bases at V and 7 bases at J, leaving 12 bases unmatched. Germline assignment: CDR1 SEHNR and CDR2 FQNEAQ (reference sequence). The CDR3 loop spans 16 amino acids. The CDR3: CASSPSAGGPKNEQFF. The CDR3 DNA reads TGTGCCAGCAGCCCCTCAGCGGGGGGCCCAAAGAATGAGCAGTTCTTC.

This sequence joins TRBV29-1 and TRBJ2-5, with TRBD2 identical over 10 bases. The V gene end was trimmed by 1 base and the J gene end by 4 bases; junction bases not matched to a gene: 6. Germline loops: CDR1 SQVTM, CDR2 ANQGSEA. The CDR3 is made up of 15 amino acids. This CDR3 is CSVEVLAGKRETQYF. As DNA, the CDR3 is TGCAGCGTTGAAGTACTAGCGGGGAAGCGAGAGACCCAGTACTTC. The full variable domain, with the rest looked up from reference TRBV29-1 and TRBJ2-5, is SAVISQKPSRDICQRGTSLTIQCQVDSQVTMMFWYRQQPGQSLTLIATANQGSEATYESGFVIDKFPISRPNLTFSTLTVSNMSPEDSSIYLCSVEVLAGKRETQYFGPGTRLLVL.